The clone carrying this T cell receptor (beta chain) occurred many times. This entry is derived from a study of early T cells in non-severe SARS-CoV-2 infection. Study overall: The chains were unpaired, and the sequenced material was bulk RNA from unsorted whole blood.

The CDR3 consists of 14 residues. V gave up 4 bases and J gave up 2 bases, with 6 bases separating them. Per germline, CDR1 LGHDT and CDR2 YNNKEL (reference sequence). Individual cDNA molecules were tagged with unique molecular identifiers, the study reported. TCRdb re-called the 5' RACE reads through MiXCR, storing one row per CDR3 protein. The sample lists roughly 69,000 distinct CDR3 sequences, 9.5% occurring once. Sequenced input: whole blood. The source is an adult who was a healthcare worker with PCR-confirmed SARS-CoV-2 infection or an uninfected control (not recorded which). This chain links TRBV3-1 with TRBJ1-6; a possible D gene is TRBD1 (5 bases). CDR3 loop: CASSRGPYNSPLHF. In DNA form, the CDR3 reads TGTGCCAGCAGCCGGGGACCCTATAATTCACCCCTCCACTTT.